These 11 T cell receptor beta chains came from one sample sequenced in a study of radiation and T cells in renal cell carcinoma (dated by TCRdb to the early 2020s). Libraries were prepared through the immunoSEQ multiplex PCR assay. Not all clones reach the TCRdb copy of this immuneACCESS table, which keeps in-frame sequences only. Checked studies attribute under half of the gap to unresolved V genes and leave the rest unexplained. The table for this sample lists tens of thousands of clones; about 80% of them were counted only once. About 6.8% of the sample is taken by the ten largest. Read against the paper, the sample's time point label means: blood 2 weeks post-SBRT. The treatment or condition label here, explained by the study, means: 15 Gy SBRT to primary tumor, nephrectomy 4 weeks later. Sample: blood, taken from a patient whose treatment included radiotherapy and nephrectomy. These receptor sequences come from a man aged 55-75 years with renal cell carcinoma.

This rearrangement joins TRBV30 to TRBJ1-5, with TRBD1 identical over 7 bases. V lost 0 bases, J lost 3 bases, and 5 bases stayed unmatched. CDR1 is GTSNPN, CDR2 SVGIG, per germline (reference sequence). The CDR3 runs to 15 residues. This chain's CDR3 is CAWSVPRGHNQPQHF. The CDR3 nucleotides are TGTGCCTGGAGTGTACCGAGGGGGCACAATCAGCCCCAGCATTTT.

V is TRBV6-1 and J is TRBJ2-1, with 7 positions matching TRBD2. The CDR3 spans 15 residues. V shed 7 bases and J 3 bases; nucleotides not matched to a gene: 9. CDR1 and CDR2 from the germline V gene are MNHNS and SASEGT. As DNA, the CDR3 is TGTGCCAGCACCCTCGGACTAGTCAACTACAATGAGCAGTTCTTC. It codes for CASTLGLVNYNEQFF.

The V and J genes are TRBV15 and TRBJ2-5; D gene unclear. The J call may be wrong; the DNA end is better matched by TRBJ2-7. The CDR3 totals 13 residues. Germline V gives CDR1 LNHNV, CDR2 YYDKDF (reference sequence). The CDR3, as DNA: TGTGCCACCAGCAGAGATCCTCCCTACGAGCAGTACTTC. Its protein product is CATSRDPPYEQYF.

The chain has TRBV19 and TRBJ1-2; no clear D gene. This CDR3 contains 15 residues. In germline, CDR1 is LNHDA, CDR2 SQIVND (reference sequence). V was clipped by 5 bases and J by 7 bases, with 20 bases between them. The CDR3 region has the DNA TGTGCCAGTAGTCTCGGAGACCCCGGGGTGGTTGGCTACACCTTC. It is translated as CASSLGDPGVVGYTF.

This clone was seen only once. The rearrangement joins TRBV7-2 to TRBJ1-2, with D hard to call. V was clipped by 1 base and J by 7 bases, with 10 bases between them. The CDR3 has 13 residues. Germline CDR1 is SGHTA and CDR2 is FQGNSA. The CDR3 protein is CASSLGRDVGYTF. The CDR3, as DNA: TGTGCCAGCAGCTTAGGTCGTGATGTTGGCTACACCTTC.

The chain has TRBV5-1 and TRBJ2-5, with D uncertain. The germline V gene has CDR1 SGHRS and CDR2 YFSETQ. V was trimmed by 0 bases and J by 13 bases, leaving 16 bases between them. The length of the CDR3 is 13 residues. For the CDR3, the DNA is TGCGCCAGCAGCTTGGCGAGCGACCAATTTCTGTACTTC. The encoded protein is CASSLASDQFLYF. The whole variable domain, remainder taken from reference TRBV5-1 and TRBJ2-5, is KAGVTQTPRYLIKTRGQQVTLSCSPISGHRSVSWYQQTPGQGLQFLFEYFSETQRNKGNFPGRFSGRQFSNSRSEMNVSTLELGDSALYLCASSLASDQFLYFGPGTRLLVL.

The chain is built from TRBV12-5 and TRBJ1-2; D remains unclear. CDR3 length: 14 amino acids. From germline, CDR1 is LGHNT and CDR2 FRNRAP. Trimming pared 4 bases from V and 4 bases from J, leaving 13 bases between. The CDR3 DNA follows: TGTGCTAGTGGTTCGACGGCCTCCTTCTATGGCTACACCTTC. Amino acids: CASGSTASFYGYTF. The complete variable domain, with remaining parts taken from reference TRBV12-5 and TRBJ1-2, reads DARVTQTPRHKVTEMGQEVTMRCQPILGHNTVFWYRQTMMQGLELLAYFRNRAPLDDSGMPKDRFSAEMPDATLATLKIQPSEPRDSAVYFCASGSTASFYGYTFGSGTRLTVV.

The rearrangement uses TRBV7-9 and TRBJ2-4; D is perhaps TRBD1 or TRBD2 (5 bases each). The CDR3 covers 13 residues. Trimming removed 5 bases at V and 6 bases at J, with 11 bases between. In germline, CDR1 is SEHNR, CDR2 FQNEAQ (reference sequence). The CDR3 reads CASSPGLRNIQYF. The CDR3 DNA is TGTGCCAGCAGCCCGGGGCTCCGAAACATTCAGTACTTC. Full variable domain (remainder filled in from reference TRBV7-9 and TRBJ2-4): DTGVSQNPRHKITKRGQNVTFRCDPISEHNRLYWYRQTLGQGPEFLTYFQNEAQLEKSRLLSDRFSAERPKGSFSTLEIQRTEQGDSAMYLCASSPGLRNIQYFGAGTRLSVL.

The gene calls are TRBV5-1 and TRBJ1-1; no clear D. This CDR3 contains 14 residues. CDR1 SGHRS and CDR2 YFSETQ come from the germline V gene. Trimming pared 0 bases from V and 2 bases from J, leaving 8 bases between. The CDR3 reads CASSLGAGNTEAFF. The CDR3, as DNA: TGCGCCAGCAGCTTGGGGGCAGGAAACACTGAAGCTTTCTTT.

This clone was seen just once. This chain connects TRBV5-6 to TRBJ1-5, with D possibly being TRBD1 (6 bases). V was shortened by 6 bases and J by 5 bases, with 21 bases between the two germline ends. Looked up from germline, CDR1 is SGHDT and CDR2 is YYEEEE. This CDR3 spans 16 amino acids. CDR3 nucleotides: TGTGCCAGCACCAACTTTAACAGGGAGTACCATCAGCCCCAGCATTTT. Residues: CASTNFNREYHQPQHF.

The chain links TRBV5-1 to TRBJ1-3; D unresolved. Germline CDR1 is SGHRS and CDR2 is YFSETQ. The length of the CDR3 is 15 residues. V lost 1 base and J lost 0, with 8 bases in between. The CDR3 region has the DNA TGCGCCAGCAGCTTGTACGGAGGCTCTGGAAACACCATATATTTT. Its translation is CASSLYGGSGNTIYF.